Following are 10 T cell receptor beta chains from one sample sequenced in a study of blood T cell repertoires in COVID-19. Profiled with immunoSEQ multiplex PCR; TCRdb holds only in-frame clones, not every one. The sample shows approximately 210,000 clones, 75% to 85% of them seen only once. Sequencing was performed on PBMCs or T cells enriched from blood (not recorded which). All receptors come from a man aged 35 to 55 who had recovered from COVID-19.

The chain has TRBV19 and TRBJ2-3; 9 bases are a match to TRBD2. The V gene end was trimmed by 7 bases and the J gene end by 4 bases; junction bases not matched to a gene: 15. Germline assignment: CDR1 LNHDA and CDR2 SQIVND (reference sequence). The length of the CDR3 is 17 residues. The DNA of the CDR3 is TGTGCCAGTACAAACGGAGCTAGCGGGAATGGAGCAGATACGCAGTATTTT. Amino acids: CASTNGASGNGADTQYF.

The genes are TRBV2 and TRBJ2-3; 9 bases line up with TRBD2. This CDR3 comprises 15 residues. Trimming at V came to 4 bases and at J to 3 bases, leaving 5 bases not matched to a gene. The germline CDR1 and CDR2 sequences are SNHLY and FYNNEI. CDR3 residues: CASSVHSGSTDTQYF. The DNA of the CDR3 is TGTGCCAGCAGTGTTCATAGCGGGAGTACAGATACGCAGTATTTT.

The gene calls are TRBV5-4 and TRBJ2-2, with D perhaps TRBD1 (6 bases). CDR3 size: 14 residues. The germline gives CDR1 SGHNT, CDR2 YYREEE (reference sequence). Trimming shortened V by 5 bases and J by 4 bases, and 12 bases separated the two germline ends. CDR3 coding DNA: TGTGCCAGCAGAAGGGGGTCGGTCACCGGGGAGCTGTTTTTT. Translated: CASRRGSVTGELFF.

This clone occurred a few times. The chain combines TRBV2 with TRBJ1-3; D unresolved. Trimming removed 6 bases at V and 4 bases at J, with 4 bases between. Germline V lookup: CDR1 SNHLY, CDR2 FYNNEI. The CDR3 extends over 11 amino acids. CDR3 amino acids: CASRLGNTIYF. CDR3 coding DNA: TGTGCCAGCAGACTCGGAAACACCATATATTTT. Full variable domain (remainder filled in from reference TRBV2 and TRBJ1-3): EPEVTQTPSHQVTQMGQEVILRCVPISNHLYFYWYRQILGQKVEFLVSFYNNEISEKSEIFDDQFSVERPDGSNFTLKIRSTKLEDSAMYFCASRLGNTIYFGEGSWLTVV.

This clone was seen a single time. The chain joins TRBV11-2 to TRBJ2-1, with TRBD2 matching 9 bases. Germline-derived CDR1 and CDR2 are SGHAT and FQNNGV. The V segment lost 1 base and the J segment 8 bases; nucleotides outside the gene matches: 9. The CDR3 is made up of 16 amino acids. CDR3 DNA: TGTGCCAGCAGCTTAGCCTGGGGTAGCGGGAGTGATGAGCAGTTCTTC. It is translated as CASSLAWGSGSDEQFF.

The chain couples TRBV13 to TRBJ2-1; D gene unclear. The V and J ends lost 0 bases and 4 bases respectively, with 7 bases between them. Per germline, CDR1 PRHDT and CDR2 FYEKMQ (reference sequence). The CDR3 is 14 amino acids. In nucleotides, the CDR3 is TGTGCCAGCAGCTTAGGCTCTTCGTACAATGAGCAGTTCTTC. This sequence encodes CASSLGSSYNEQFF.

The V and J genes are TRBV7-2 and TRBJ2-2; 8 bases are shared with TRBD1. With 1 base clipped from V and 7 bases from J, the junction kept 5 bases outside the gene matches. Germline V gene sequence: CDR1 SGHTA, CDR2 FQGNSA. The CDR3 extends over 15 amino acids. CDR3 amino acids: CASSLGTGRIGELFF. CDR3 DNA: TGTGCCAGCAGCTTAGGGACAGGGCGGATCGGGGAGCTGTTTTTT.

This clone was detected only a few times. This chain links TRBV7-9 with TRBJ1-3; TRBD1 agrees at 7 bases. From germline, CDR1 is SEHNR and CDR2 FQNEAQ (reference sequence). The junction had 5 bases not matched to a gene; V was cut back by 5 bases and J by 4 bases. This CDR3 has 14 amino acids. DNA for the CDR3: TGTGCCAGCAGCCCGCCGGACAGGGGAAACACCATATATTTT. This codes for CASSPPDRGNTIYF.

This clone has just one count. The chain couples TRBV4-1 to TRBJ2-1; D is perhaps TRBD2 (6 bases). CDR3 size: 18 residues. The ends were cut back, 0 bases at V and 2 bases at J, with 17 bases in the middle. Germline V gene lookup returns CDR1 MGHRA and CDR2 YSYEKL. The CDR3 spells CASSQEETVGGTYNEQFF. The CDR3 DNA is TGCGCCAGCAGCCAAGAGGAGACCGTCGGAGGGACCTACAATGAGCAGTTCTTC.

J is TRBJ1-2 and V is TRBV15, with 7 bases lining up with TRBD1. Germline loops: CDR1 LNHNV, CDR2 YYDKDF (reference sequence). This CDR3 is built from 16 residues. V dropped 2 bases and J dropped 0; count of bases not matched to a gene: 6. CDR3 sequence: CATSRRRQGSNYGYTF. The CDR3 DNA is TGTGCCACCAGCAGAAGAAGACAGGGTTCTAACTATGGCTACACCTTC. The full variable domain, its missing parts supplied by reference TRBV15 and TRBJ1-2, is DAMVIQNPRYQVTQFGKPVTLSCSQTLNHNVMYWYQQKSSQAPKLLFHYYDKDFNNEADTPDNFQSRRPNTSFCFLDIRSPGLGDTAMYLCATSRRRQGSNYGYTFGSGTRLTVV.